The 9 T cell receptor beta chains presented below share a single source sample, sequenced in a study of vaccination and CD4 T cells after COVID-19. Treatment here: roughly 10-day PBMC culture with coronavirus spike peptide pools or control peptides (ViraFEST assay). One should note that the unexposed donor's CD4+ T cells were collected before the COVID-19 pandemic (2011-2018). Cultured CD4+ T-cell DNA underwent Oncomine TCR Beta short-read sequencing. TCRdb reprocessed the PCR reads with MiXCR, giving one entry per CDR3 protein. The data show about 9,200 distinct CDR3 sequences, roughly a third seen once. The antigens of these receptors remain unknown. Material for sequencing was CD4+ T cells from blood, cultured in vitro. The origin of the receptors is a human donor in good health.

Turning to this clonotype: At one of its ends the junction is not consistent with the germline gene, which may arise from a read error. The CDR3 here is CSALRENCGYTF. The CDR3 DNA follows: TGCAGTGCTTTACGGGAAAACTGTGGCTACACCTTC. This chain connects TRBV20-1 to TRBJ1-2; D is ambiguous. The CDR3 spans 12 residues. Germline values: CDR1 DFQATT, CDR2 SNEGSKA (reference sequence).

This clonotype has a handful of counts. V usage is TRBV19 and J usage is TRBJ1-3; no reliable D call. Germline assignment: CDR1 LNHDA and CDR2 SQIVND (reference sequence). This CDR3 is 13 amino acids long. Trimming removed 7 bases at V and 2 bases at J, with 9 bases between. The DNA of the CDR3 is TGTGCCAGTATAAGAGGGCCTGGAAACACCATATATTTT. This codes for CASIRGPGNTIYF. The whole variable domain, remainder taken from reference TRBV19 and TRBJ1-3, is DGGITQSPKYLFRKEGQNVTLSCEQNLNHDAMYWYRQDPGQGLRLIYYSQIVNDFQKGDIAEGYSVSREKKESFPLTVTSAQKNPTAFYLCASIRGPGNTIYFGEGSWLTVV.

This clonotype was seen more than once but under ten times. The chain carries TRBV19 and TRBJ1-1; 7 bases fit TRBD1. With 10 bases clipped from V and 1 base from J, the junction kept 3 bases outside the gene matches. Germline V CDR1 and CDR2: LNHDA, SQIVND (reference sequence). This CDR3 is 12 amino acids long. The CDR3 sequence: CATRQGNTEAFF. The CDR3 bases are TGTGCCACGAGACAGGGGAACACTGAAGCTTTCTTT.

The CDR3 DNA sequence: TGCGCCAGCAGTGAGTCGATCGTCCCAGGCGGGGTCCTCACCGGGGAGCTGTTTTTT. It translates to CASSESIVPGGVLTGELFF. The chain joins TRBV10-1 to TRBJ2-2, with a weak D call TRBD2 (6 bases). Trimming stripped 0 bases from V and 4 bases from J, with 21 bases between. Germline V lookup: CDR1 WNHNN, CDR2 SYGVQD (reference sequence). CDR3 size: 19 residues.

This clonotype has a single count. The CDR3 region is CASSRPFGTANNEQFF. The CDR3 bases are TGTGCCAGCAGCCGCCCGTTCGGGACGGCAAACAATGAGCAGTTCTTC. V gene TRBV7-2 combines with J gene TRBJ2-1; D possibly matches TRBD1 or TRBD2 (5 bases each). The V and J ends lost 5 bases and 5 bases respectively, with 19 bases between them. The V gene's germline CDR1 is SGHTA and CDR2 FQGNSA. CDR3 size: 16 residues.

This clonotype occurred a few times. The chain couples TRBV5-4 to TRBJ1-1; D gene ambiguous. Trimming removed 4 bases at V and 4 bases at J, with 11 bases between. The CDR3 has 13 amino acids. The germline CDR1 and CDR2 sequences are SGHNT and YYREEE (reference sequence). CDR3 coding DNA: TGTGCCAGCAGCGTCCGGGAGGTCACTGAAGCTTTCTTT. Translated: CASSVREVTEAFF.

The CDR3 spells CASSSGTNQPQHF. The CDR3 DNA reads as TGTGCCAGCAGCTCCGGGACAAATCAGCCCCAGCATTTT. The chain combines TRBV7-9 with TRBJ1-5, with D possibly matching TRBD1 (6 bases). Germline V gene data show CDR1 as SEHNR and CDR2 as FQNEAQ (reference sequence). V was shortened by 4 bases and J by 4 bases, with 8 bases between the two germline ends. The CDR3 runs 13 residues.

This clonotype was recorded a few times. The CDR3 DNA follows: TGTGCCAGCAGCCAACAGGGGGTGAGTTCACCCCTCCACTTT. Protein product: CASSQQGVSSPLHF. This sequence joins TRBV7-9 and TRBJ1-6, with 8 bases matching TRBD1. J gave up 9 bases and V 5 bases, and 6 bases lay outside the gene matches. This CDR3 is 14 amino acids long. Looked up from germline, CDR1 is SEHNR and CDR2 is FQNEAQ (reference sequence).

This clonotype was observed a few times. The rearrangement joins TRBV29-1 to TRBJ1-1; D possibly corresponds to TRBD1 (6 bases). CDR1 SQVTM and CDR2 ANQGSEA come from the germline V gene. CDR3 length equals 12 residues. The germline V and J ends were trimmed by 6 bases and 1 base, with 9 bases remaining between them. This chain's CDR3 is CSVIQGNTEAFF. DNA for the CDR3: TGCAGCGTGATACAGGGGAACACTGAAGCTTTCTTT.